Listed below are T cell receptor beta chains from one sample, sequenced in a study of cytomegalovirus exposure and HLA in healthy donors. Clones were read by immunoSEQ multiplex PCR, and TCRdb kept only the in-frame ones, dropping some. Of 110,000 to 150,000 clones listed, just under 70% were seen once; the top ten hold 4% to 5.5%. Sequencing was done on a sample of PBMCs. These receptors came from a man between 60 and 70 years old in good health and CMV-seronegative. Each CDR3 is given with its conserved first and last residue. The order of the fields is J gene, V gene, clone size, D gene, CDR3 protein, CDR3 DNA. A D gene is named only where the DNA matches it firmly. Clone sizes are given selectively: once, few, many, or a class where the clone is expanded.

>TRBJ1-5|TRBV7-9|.|TRBD1
CASSRETGTGVNQPQHF
TGTGCCAGCAGCAGAGAGACCGGGACAGGGGTCAATCAGCCCCAGCATTTT
>TRBJ2-4|TRBV19|.|TRBD1
CASSEGAPAKNIQYF
TGTGCCAGTAGTGAGGGGGCGCCGGCCAAAAACATTCAGTACTTC
>TRBJ2-7|TRBV19|.|TRBD1
CASSLGQGAYEQYF
TGTGCCAGTAGTTTGGGACAGGGGGCCTACGAGCAGTACTTC
>TRBJ2-2|TRBV28|.|.
CASSSGVPGELFF
TGTGCCAGCAGTTCAGGGGTCCCCGGGGAGCTGTTTTTT
>TRBJ1-2|TRBV27|.|TRBD1
CASSLSGRGLIGYTF
TGTGCCAGCAGTTTATCGGGCAGGGGGCTTATTGGCTACACCTTC
>TRBJ2-7|TRBV30|.|.
CAWEADHSSYEQYF
TGTGCCTGGGAAGCGGACCATAGCTCCTACGAGCAGTACTTC
>TRBJ2-7|TRBV19|.|TRBD1
CASSPLGQPFTYEQYF
TGTGCCAGTAGCCCGTTGGGACAGCCCTTCACCTACGAGCAGTACTTC
>TRBJ1-2|TRBV14|.|.
CASSRETGSYGYTF
TGTGCCAGCAGCCGGGAGACAGGCTCCTATGGCTACACCTTC
>TRBJ1-6|TRBV27|few|.
CASSVLRGSSSPLHF
TGTGCCAGCAGTGTCCTCCGAGGGAGTAGTTCACCCCTCCACTTT
>TRBJ2-5|TRBV11-3|.|TRBD1
CASSLRWDRGLETQYF
TGTGCCAGCAGTCTTAGGTGGGACAGGGGTTTAGAGACCCAGTACTTC